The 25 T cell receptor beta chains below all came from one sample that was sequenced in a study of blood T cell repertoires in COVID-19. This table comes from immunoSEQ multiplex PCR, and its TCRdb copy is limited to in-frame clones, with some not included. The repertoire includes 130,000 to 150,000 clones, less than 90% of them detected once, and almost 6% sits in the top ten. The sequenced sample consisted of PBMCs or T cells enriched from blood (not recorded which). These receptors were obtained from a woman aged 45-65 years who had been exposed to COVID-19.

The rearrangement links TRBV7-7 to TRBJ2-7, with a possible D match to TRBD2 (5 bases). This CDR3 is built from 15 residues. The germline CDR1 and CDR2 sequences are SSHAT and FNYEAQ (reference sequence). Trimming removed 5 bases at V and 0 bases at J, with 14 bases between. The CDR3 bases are TGTGCCAGCAGCCCCGGGATAGGAAGCTCCTACGAGCAGTACTTC. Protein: CASSPGIGSSYEQYF.

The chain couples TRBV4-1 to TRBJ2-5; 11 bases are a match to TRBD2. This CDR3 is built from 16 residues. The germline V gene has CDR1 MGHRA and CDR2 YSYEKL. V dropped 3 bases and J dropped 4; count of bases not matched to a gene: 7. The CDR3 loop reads CASSHLTSGVRETQYF. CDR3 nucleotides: TGCGCCAGCAGCCATTTGACTAGCGGGGTTCGAGAGACCCAGTACTTC.

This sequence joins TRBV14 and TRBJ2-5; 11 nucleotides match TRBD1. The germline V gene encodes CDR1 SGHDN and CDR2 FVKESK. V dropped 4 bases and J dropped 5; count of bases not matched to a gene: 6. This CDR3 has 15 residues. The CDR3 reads CASSPWDRGGETQYF. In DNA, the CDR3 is TGTGCCAGCAGCCCCTGGGACAGGGGGGGGGAGACCCAGTACTTC.

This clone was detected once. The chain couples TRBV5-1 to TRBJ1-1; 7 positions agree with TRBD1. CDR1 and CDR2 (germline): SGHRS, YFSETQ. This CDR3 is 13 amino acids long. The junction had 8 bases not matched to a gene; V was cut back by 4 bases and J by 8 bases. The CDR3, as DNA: TGCGCCAGCAGCCAAATAGGGACAGTAGAAGCTTTCTTT. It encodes CASSQIGTVEAFF.

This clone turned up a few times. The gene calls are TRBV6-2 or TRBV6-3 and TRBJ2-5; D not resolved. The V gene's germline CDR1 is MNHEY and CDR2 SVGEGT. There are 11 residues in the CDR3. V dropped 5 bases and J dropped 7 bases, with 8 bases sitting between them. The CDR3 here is CASSTVGTQYF. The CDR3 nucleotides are TGTGCCAGCAGTACAGTGGGGACCCAGTACTTC.

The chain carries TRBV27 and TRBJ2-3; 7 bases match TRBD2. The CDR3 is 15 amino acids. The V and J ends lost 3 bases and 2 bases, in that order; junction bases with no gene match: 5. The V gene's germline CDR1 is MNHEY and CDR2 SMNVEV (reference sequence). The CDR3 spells CASSFWSGITDTQYF. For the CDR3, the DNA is TGTGCCAGCAGTTTTTGGAGCGGGATCACAGATACGCAGTATTTT.

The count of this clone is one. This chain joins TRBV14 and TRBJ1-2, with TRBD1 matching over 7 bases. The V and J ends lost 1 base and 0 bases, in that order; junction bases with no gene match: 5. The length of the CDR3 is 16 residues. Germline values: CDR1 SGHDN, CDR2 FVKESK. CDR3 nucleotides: TGTGCCAGCAGCCAAGTAACCGGGACAGCTAACTATGGCTACACCTTC. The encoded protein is CASSQVTGTANYGYTF. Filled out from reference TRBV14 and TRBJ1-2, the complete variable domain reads EAGVTQFPSHSVIEKGQTVTLRCDPISGHDNLYWYRRVMGKEIKFLLHFVKESKQDESGMPNNRFLAERTGGTYSTLKVQPAELEDSGVYFCASSQVTGTANYGYTFGSGTRLTVV.

CDR3: CASSVEPGRSYEQYF. For the CDR3, the DNA is TGTGCCAGCAGCGTAGAGCCAGGCCGGTCCTACGAGCAGTACTTC. The chain recombines TRBV9 with TRBJ2-7; D is unresolved. CDR3 length: 15 residues. V was pared by 0 bases and J by 1 base, with 11 bases between. Germline CDR1 SGDLS, CDR2 YYNGEE.

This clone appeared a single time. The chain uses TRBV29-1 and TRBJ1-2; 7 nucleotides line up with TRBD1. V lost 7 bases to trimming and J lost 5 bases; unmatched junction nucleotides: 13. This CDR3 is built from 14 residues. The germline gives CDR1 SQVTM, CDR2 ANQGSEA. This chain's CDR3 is CSALTIGTEYGYTF. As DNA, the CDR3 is TGCAGCGCCCTAACCATCGGGACAGAATATGGCTACACCTTC.

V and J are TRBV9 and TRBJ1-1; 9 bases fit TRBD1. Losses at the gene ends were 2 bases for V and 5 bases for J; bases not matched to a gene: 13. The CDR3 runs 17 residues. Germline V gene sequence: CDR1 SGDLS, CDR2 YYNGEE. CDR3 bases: TGTGCCAGCAGCGTGAATGGACAGGGGTGGGGGAAGACTGAAGCTTTCTTT. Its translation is CASSVNGQGWGKTEAFF.

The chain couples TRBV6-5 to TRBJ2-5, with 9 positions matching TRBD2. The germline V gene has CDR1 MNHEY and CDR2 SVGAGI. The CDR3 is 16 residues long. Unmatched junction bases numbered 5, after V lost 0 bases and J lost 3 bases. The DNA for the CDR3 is TGTGCCAGCAGTTACTCGGTGACTAGCGGAAAAGAGACCCAGTACTTC. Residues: CASSYSVTSGKETQYF.

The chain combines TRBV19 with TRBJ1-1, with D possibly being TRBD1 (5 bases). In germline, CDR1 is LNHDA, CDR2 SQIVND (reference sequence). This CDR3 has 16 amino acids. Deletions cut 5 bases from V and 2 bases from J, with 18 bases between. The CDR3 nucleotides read TGTGCCAGTAGTTTTTCGCGGTCCCAGGGCAACACTGAAGCTTTCTTT. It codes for CASSFSRSQGNTEAFF.

CDR3 residues: CASSLVPDRAEAFF. In DNA form, the CDR3 reads TGTGCCAGCAGCTTAGTTCCCGACAGGGCTGAAGCTTTCTTT. The chain carries TRBV7-6 and TRBJ1-1; TRBD1 matches 7 bases. Germline V gene data show CDR1 as SGHVS and CDR2 as FNYEAQ. V gave up 1 base and J gave up 6 bases; unmatched junction bases: 5. This CDR3 comprises 14 residues. Based on the CDR3 plus reference TRBV7-6 and TRBJ1-1, the full variable domain is GAGVSQSPRYKVTKRGQDVALRCDPISGHVSLYWYRQALGQGPEFLTYFNYEAQQDKSGLPNDRFSAERPEGSISTLTIQRTEQRDSAMYRCASSLVPDRAEAFFGQGTRLTVV.

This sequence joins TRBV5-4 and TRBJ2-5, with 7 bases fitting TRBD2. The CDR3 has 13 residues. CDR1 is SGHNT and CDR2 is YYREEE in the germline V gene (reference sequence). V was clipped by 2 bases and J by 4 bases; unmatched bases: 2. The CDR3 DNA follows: TGTGCCAGCAGCTTCACGGGGGGAGAGACCCAGTACTTC. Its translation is CASSFTGGETQYF.

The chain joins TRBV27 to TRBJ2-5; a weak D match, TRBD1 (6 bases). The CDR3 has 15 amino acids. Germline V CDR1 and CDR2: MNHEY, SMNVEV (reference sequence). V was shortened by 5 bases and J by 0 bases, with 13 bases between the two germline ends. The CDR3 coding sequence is TGTGCCAGCAGTCTCCGGACAGATTACCAAGAGACCCAGTACTTC. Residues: CASSLRTDYQETQYF.

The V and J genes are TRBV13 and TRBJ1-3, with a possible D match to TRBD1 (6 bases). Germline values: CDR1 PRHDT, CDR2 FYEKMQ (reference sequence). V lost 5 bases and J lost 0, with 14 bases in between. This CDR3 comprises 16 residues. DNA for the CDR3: TGTGCCAGCAGCCGAACAGGGACCAACTCTGGAAACACCATATATTTT. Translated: CASSRTGTNSGNTIYF.

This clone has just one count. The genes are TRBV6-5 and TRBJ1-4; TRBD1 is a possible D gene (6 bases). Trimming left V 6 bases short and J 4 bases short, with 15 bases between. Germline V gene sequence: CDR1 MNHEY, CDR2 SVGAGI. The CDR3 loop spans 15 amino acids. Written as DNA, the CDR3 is TGTGCCAGCAGGGGAGCCGGACAGCTTAATGAAAAACTGTTTTTT. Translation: CASRGAGQLNEKLFF.

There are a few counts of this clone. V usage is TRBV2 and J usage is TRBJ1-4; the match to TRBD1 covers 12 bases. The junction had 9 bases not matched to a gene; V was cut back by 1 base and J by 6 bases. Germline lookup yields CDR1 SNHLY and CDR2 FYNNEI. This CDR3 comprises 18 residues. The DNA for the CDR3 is TGTGCCAGCAGTGAAGGTTCGGTTGGGGACAGGGGGCATGAAAAACTGTTTTTT. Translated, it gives CASSEGSVGDRGHEKLFF.

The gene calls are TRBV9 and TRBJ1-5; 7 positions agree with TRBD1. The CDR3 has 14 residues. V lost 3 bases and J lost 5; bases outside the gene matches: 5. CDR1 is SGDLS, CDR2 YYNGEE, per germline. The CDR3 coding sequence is TGTGCCAGCAGCGCGCACACAGGGGATCAGCCCCAGCATTTT. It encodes CASSAHTGDQPQHF.

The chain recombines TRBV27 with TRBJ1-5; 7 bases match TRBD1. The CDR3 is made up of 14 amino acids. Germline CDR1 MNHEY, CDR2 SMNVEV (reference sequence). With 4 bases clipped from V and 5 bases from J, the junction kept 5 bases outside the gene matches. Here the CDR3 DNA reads TGTGCCAGCAGTTCCTCCGACAGGGATCAGCCCCAGCATTTT. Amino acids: CASSSSDRDQPQHF.

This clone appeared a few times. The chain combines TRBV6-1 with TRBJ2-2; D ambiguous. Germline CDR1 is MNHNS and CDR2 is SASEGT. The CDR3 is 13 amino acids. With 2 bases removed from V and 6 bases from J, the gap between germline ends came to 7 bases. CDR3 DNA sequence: TGTGCCAGCAGTGAAATCTCCCCCGGGGAGCTGTTTTTT. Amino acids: CASSEISPGELFF.

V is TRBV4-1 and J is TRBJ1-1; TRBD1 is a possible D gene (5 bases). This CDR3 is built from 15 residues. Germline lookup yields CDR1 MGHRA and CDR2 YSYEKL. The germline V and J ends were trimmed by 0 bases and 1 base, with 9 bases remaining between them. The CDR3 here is CASSQDRRGNTEAFF. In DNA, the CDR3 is TGCGCCAGCAGCCAAGATCGAAGGGGGAACACTGAAGCTTTCTTT.

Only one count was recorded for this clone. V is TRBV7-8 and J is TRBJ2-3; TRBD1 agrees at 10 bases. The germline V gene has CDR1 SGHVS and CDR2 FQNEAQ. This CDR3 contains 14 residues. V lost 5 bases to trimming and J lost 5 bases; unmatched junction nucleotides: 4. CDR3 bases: TGTGCCAGCAGCCCGGACAGGGGGAAAGATACGCAGTATTTT. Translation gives CASSPDRGKDTQYF. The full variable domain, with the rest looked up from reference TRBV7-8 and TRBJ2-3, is GAGVSQSPRYKVAKRGQDVALRCDPISGHVSLFWYQQALGQGPEFLTYFQNEAQLDKSGLPSDRFFAERPEGSVSTLKIQRTQQEDSAVYLCASSPDRGKDTQYFGPGTRLTVL.

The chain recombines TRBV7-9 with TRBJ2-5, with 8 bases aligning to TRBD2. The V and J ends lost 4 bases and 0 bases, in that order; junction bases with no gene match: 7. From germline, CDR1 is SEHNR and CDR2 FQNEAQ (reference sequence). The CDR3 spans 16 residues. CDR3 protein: CASSSSSGSYQETQYF. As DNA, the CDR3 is TGTGCCAGCAGCTCATCTAGCGGGTCGTACCAAGAGACCCAGTACTTC.

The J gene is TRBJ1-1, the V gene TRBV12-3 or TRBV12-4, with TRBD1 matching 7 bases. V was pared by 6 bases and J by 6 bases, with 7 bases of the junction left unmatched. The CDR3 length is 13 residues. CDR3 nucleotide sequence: TGTGCCAGCAGCCCCGGACAGGCCCCTGAAGCTTTCTTT. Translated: CASSPGQAPEAFF.